This TCR beta chain was obtained from a study of cytomegalovirus exposure and HLA in healthy donors. The PCR ran on 60 Vbeta and 13 Jbeta primers. Data came from immunoSEQ multiplex PCR; TCRdb stores just in-frame clones and leaves some out. The sample has around 130,000 clones, over 60% seen once; the top ten hold 1.5% to 1.7%. Concerning this clone itself: Its antigen is currently unknown. The sample has other DNA sequences that encode this CDR3 too.

Germline CDR1 and CDR2: MNHEY and SMNVEV (reference sequence). This CDR3 contains 12 residues. V was clipped by 3 bases and J by 4 bases, with 6 bases between them. The study's findings and limits: An analysis that was carried out later associated 15,000 to 20,000 TCR beta sequences with HLA alleles at 0.05 false discovery rate.

The TCR was taken from a man in his late teens or twenties in good health and CMV-seronegative. Sequenced: PBMCs. The chain has TRBV27 and TRBJ1-1; D not resolved. For the CDR3, the DNA is TGTGCCAGCAGTTTTCGAGGCACTGAAGCTTTCTTT. Translation gives CASSFRGTEAFF.